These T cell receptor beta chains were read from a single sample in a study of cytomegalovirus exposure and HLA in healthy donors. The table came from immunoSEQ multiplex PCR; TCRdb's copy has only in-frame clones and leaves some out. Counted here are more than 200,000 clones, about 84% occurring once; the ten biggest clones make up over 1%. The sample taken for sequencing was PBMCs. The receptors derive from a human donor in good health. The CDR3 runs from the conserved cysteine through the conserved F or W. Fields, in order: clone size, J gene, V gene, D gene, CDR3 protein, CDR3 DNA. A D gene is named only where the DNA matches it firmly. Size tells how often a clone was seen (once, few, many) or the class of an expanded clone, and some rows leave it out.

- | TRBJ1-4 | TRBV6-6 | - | CASSLNEKLFF | TGTGCCAGCAGCCTCAATGAAAAACTGTTTTTT
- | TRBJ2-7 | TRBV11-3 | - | CASSLGPGSYEQYF | TGTGCCAGCAGCTTAGGGCCGGGGAGCTACGAGCAGTACTTC
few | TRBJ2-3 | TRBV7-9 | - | CASSPSPGATDTQYF | TGTGCCAGCAGCCCATCGCCAGGGGCCACAGATACGCAGTATTTT
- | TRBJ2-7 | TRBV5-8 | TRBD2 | CASSSASGIYEQYF | TGTGCCAGCAGCTCAGCTAGCGGAATCTACGAGCAGTACTTC
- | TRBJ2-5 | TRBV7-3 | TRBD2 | CASSSTSGRRETQYF | TGTGCCAGCAGTTCAACTAGCGGGAGGCGAGAGACCCAGTACTTC
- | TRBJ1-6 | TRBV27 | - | CASSLYTSNSPLHF | TGTGCCAGCAGTTTATATACCAGTAATTCACCCCTCCACTTT
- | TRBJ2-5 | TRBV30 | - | CVSASRLGTQYF | TGTGTCTCGGCTAGCCGGTTGGGGACCCAGTACTTC
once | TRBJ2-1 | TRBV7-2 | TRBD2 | CASSPTSDSYNEQFF | TGTGCCAGCAGCCCGACTAGCGACTCCTACAATGAGCAGTTCTTC
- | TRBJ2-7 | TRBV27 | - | CAWGPYEQYF | TGTGCCTGGGGCCCATACGAGCAGTACTTC
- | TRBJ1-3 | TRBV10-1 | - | CASSDECRRSGNTIYF | TGCGCCAGCAGTGATGAGTGTCGGAGATCTGGAAACACCATATATTTT
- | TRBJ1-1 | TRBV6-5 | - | CASSGTVTEAFF | TGTGCCAGCAGTGGTACGGTGACTGAAGCTTTCTTT
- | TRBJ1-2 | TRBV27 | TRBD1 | CASRQIPDRTNYGYTF | TGTGCCAGCAGGCAAATACCGGACAGGACTAACTATGGCTACACCTTC
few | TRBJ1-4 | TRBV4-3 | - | CASSQGRDLFF | TGCGCCAGCAGCCAAGGGCGGGACTTGTTTTTT
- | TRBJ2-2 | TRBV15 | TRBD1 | CATPPDRGNTGELFF | TGTGCCACCCCACCGGACAGGGGGAACACCGGGGAGCTGTTTTTT
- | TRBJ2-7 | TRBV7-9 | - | CASSTQGLEQYF | TGTGCCAGCAGCACCCAGGGCCTCGAGCAGTACTTC
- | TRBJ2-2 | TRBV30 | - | CAWSPIGAGELFF | TGTGCCTGGAGTCCAATCGGGGCCGGGGAGCTGTTTTTT
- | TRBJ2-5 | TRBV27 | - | CASPLGGGQETQYF | TGTGCCAGCCCCTTGGGAGGGGGTCAAGAGACCCAGTACTTC
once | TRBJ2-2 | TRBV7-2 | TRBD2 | CASSLWAGANTGELFF | TGTGCCAGCAGCTTGTGGGCGGGGGCGAACACCGGGGAGCTGTTTTTT
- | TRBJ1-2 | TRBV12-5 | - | CASGLDAGVGGYTF | TGTGCTAGTGGTTTGGACGCGGGGGTTGGCGGCTACACCTTC
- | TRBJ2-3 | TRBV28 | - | CASSASHASGTDTQYF | TGTGCCAGCAGTGCCTCCCACGCGTCGGGAACAGATACGCAGTATTTT
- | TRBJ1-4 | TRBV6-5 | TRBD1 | CASTTGANEKLFF | TGTGCCAGCACGACAGGGGCTAATGAAAAACTGTTTTTT
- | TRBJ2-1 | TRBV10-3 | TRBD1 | CAITQGAFDEQFF | TGTGCCATCACCCAGGGGGCGTTCGATGAGCAGTTCTTC
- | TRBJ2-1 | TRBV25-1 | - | CASSTPSAYNEQFF | TGTGCCAGCAGTACCCCTAGCGCCTACAATGAGCAGTTCTTC
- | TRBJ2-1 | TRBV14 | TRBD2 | CASSQDWGGPQMDEQFF | TGTGCCAGCAGCCAAGATTGGGGGGGACCCCAGATGGATGAGCAGTTCTTC
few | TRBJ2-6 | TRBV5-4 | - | CASSLVSGANVLTF | TGTGCCAGCAGTTTAGTCTCTGGGGCCAACGTCCTGACTTTC
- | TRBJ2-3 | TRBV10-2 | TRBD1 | CASSGRGRGNIDTQYF | TGCGCCAGCAGTGGTCGCGGCAGGGGGAACATAGATACGCAGTATTTT
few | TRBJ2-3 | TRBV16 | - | CASSQRSGTDTQYF | TGTGCCAGCAGCCAGCGAAGTGGCACAGATACGCAGTATTTT
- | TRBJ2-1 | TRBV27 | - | CASSYGGGGEQFF | TGTGCCAGCAGTTACGGGGGAGGCGGTGAGCAGTTCTTC
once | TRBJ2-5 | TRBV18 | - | CASSPQGLVGQETQYF | TGTGCCAGCTCACCACAGGGGTTAGTGGGCCAAGAGACCCAGTACTTC
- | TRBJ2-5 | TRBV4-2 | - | CASSQVEIAEETQYF | TGTGCCAGCAGCCAAGTTGAAATAGCGGAAGAGACCCAGTACTTC
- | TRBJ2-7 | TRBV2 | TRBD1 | CASKDRGYEQYF | TGTGCCAGCAAGGACAGGGGCTACGAGCAGTACTTC
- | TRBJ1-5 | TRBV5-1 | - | CASSFDGGSNQPQHF | TGCGCCAGCAGCTTCGACGGAGGGAGCAATCAGCCCCAGCATTTT
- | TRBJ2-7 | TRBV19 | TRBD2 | CASSRTSGRSHEQYF | TGTGCCAGTAGTAGAACTAGCGGGAGATCCCACGAGCAGTACTTC
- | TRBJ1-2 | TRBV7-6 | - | CASSLEGGSGYTF | TGTGCCAGCAGCCTCGAGGGAGGGAGTGGCTACACCTTC
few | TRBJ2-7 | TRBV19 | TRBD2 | CASSSSVAGLYEQYF | TGTGCCAGTAGTTCTTCGGTAGCGGGATTGTACGAGCAGTACTTC
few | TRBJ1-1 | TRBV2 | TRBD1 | CASRGTGGRTEAFF | TGTGCCAGCAGAGGAACAGGGGGTAGAACTGAAGCTTTCTTT
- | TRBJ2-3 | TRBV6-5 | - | CASSYSISADTQYF | TGTGCCAGCAGTTACTCCATTAGCGCAGATACGCAGTATTTT
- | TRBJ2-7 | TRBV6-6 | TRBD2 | CASSQLAGVYEQYF | TGTGCCAGCAGTCAACTAGCGGGAGTCTACGAGCAGTACTTC
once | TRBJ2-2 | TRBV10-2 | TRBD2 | CALGRGTSGSITGELFF | TGCGCCCTTGGGCGTGGGACTAGCGGGAGTATCACCGGGGAGCTGTTTTTT
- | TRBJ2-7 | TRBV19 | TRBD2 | CASSISLGRVEQYF | TGTGCCAGTAGTATAAGTTTGGGGAGGGTCGAGCAGTACTTC
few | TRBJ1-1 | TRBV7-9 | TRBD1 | CASSPDRENTEAFF | TGTGCCAGCAGCCCGGACAGGGAGAACACTGAAGCTTTCTTT
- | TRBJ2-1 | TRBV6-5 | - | CASSLSPPPYNEQFF | TGTGCCAGCAGTTTATCCCCTCCCCCCTACAATGAGCAGTTCTTC
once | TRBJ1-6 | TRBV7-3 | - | CASSLRNRNNSPLHF | TGTGCCAGCAGCTTAAGAAACAGAAATAATTCACCCCTCCACTTT
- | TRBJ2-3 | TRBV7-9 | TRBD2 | CASSLGTSGRTSTDTQYF | TGTGCCAGCAGCTTGGGGACTAGCGGGAGGACGAGCACAGATACGCAGTATTTT
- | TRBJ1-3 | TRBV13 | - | CASTSGAGNTIYF | TGTGCCAGCACGTCAGGGGCTGGAAACACCATATATTTT
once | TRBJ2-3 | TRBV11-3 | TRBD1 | CASSSRDRDTDTQYF | TGTGCCAGCAGCTCCCGGGACAGAGACACAGATACGCAGTATTTT
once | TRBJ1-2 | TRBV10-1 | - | CAISRGPWEGYGYTF | TGCGCCATTAGTAGGGGACCGTGGGAGGGCTATGGCTACACCTTC
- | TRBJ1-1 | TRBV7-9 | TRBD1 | CASSLARTGGDTEAFF | TGTGCCAGCAGCTTAGCAAGGACAGGGGGGGACACTGAAGCTTTCTTT
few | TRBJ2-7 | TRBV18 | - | CASSAGLAPREQYF | TGTGCCAGCTCAGCAGGGCTAGCGCCTCGGGAGCAGTACTTC
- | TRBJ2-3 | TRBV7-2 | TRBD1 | CASSPRTGGALSDTQYF | TGTGCCAGCAGCCCAAGGACAGGGGGCGCTTTGTCAGATACGCAGTATTTT
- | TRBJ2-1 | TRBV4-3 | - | CASSPAAGSYNEQFF | TGCGCCAGCAGCCCTGCCGCCGGGTCCTACAATGAGCAGTTCTTC
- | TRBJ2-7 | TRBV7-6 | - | CASSFTGSYEQYF | TGTGCCAGCAGCTTCACCGGCTCCTACGAGCAGTACTTC
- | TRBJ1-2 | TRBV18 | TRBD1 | CASSPGQGNYGYTF | TGTGCCAGCTCACCCGGACAGGGGAACTATGGCTACACCTTC
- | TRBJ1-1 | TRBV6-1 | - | CASTRNTEAFF | TGTGCCAGCACCAGGAACACTGAAGCTTTCTTT
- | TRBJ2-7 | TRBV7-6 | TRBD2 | CASSPDPTGTSGNEQYF | TGTGCCAGCAGCCCCGACCCCACCGGGACTAGCGGTAACGAGCAGTACTTC
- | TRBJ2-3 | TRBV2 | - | CASSRLVVNTDTQYF | TGTGCCAGCAGTAGACTAGTGGTAAACACAGATACGCAGTATTTT
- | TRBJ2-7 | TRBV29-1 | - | CSVTDSTFYEQYF | TGCAGCGTGACGGACAGTACTTTCTACGAGCAGTACTTC
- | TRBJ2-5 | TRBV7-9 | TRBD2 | CASSFGGRVAETQYF | TGTGCCAGCAGCTTCGGCGGGAGAGTGGCAGAGACCCAGTACTTC
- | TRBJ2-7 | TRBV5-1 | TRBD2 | CASSLGLAGGKYRTPYEQYF | TGCGCCAGCAGCTTGGGGCTAGCGGGAGGGAAATACCGGACTCCCTACGAGCAGTACTTC
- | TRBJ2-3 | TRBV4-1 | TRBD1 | CASREQGKTDTQYF | TGCGCCAGCAGGGAACAGGGGAAGACAGATACGCAGTATTTT